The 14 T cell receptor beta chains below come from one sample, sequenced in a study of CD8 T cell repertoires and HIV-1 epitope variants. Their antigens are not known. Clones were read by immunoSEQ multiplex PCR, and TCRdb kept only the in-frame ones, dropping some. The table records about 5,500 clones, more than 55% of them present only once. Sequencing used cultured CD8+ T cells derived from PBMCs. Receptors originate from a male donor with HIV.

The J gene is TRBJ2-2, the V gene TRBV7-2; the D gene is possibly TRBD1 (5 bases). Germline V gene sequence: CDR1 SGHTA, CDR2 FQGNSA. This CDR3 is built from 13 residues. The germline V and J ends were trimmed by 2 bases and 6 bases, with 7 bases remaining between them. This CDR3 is CASSLTGPGELFF. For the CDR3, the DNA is TGTGCCAGCAGCTTAACAGGTCCCGGGGAGCTGTTTTTT.

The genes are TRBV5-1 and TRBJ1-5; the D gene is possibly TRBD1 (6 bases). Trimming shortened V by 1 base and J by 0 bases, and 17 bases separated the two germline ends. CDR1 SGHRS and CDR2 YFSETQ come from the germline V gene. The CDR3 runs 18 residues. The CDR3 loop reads CASSLRGGPVSSNQPQHF. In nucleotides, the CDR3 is TGCGCCAGCAGCTTGAGAGGGGGACCGGTAAGTAGCAATCAGCCCCAGCATTTT.

The CDR3 sequence is CASSEDVEADTQYF. CDR3 DNA sequence: TGTGCCAGCAGTGAGGACGTTGAGGCAGATACGCAGTATTTT. The chain combines TRBV28 with TRBJ2-3; no clear D. The length of the CDR3 is 14 residues. Looked up from germline, CDR1 is MDHEN and CDR2 is SYDVKM. Deletions cut 5 bases from V and 4 bases from J, with 13 bases between.

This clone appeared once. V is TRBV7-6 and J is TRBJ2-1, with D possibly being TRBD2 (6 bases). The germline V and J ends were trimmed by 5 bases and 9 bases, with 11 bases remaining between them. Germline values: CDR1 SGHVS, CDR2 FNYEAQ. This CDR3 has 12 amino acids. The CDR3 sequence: CASSPTGGEQFF. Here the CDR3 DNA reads TGTGCCAGCAGCCCCACCGGGGGTGAGCAGTTCTTC.

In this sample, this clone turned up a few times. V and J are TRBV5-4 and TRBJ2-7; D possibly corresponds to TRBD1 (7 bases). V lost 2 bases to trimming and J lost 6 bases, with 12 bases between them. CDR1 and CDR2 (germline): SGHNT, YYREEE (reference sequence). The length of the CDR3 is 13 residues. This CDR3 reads CASSFQGGSEQYF. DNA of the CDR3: TGTGCCAGCAGCTTCCAGGGGGGATCCGAGCAGTACTTC.

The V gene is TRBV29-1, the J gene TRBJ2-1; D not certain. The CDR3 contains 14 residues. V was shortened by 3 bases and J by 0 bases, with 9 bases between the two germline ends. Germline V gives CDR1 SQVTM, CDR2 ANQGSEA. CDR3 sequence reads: CSVELGSSYNEQFF. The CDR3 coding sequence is TGCAGCGTTGAGTTGGGCTCCTCCTACAATGAGCAGTTCTTC.

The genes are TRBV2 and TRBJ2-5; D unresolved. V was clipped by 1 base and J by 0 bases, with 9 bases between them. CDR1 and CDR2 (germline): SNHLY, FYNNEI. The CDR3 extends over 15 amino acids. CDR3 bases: TGTGCCAGCAGTGAAGAGGGTACAAACCAAGAGACCCAGTACTTC. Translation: CASSEEGTNQETQYF.

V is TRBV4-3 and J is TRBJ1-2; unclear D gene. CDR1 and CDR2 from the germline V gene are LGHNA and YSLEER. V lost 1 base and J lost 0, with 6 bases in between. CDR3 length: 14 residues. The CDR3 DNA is TGCGCCAGCAGCCAAGGGGTAGCTAACTATGGCTACACCTTC. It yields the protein CASSQGVANYGYTF.

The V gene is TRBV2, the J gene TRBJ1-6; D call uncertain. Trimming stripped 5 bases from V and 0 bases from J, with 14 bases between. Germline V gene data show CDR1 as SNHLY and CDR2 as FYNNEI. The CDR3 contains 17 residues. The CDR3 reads CASSPDMPSSYNSPLHF. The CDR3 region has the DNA TGTGCCAGCAGTCCAGACATGCCGAGCTCCTATAATTCACCCCTCCACTTT.

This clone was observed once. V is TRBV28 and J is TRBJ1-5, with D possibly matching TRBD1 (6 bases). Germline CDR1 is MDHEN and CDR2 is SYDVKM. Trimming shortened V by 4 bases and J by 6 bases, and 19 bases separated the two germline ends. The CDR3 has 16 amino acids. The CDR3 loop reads CASSSEQGRVTQPQHF. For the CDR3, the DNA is TGTGCCAGCAGTTCTGAACAGGGTAGAGTGACTCAGCCCCAGCATTTT. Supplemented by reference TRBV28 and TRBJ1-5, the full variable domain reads DVKVTQSSRYLVKRTGEKVFLECVQDMDHENMFWYRQDPGLGLRLIYFSYDVKMKEKGDIPEGYSVSREKKERFSLILESASTNQTSMYLCASSSEQGRVTQPQHFGDGTRLSIL.

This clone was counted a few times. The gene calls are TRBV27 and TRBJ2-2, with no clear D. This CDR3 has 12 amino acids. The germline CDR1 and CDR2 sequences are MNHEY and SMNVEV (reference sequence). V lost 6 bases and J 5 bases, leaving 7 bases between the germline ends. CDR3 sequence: CASRVGTGELFF. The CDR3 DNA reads TGTGCCAGCAGGGTCGGGACCGGGGAGCTGTTTTTT.

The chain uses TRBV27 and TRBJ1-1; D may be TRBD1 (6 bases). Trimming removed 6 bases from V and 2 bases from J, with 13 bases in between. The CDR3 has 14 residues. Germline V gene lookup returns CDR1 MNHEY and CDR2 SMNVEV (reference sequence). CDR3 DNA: TGTGCCAGCAGCTCCGGGACACTCAACACTGAAGCTTTCTTT. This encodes CASSSGTLNTEAFF.

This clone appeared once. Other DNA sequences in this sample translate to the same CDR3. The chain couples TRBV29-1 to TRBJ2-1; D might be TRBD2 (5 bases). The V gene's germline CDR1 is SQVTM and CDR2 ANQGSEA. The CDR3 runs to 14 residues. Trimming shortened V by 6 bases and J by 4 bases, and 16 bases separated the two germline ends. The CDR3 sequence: CSVQLDVTYNEQFF. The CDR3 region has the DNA TGCAGCGTCCAACTAGATGTTACTTACAATGAGCAGTTCTTC.

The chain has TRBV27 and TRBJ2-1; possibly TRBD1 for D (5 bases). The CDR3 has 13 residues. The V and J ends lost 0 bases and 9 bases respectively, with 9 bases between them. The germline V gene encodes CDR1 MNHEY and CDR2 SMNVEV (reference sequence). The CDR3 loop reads CASSLSQGGEQFF. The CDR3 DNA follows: TGTGCCAGCAGTTTATCCCAGGGTGGTGAGCAGTTCTTC.